These 23 T cell receptor beta chains were all obtained from the same sample, sequenced in a study of cytomegalovirus exposure and HLA in healthy donors. A multiplex PCR was run with 60 Vbeta primers and 13 Jbeta primers. Clones were read by immunoSEQ multiplex PCR, and TCRdb kept only the in-frame ones, dropping some. The table lists around 100,000 clones, around 83% of them singletons. Sample: PBMCs. The source of these receptors is a man younger than 40 in good health and CMV-seropositive.

The gene calls are TRBV30 and TRBJ1-1; no reliable D call. The CDR3 is 15 residues long. Trimming cost V 2 bases and J 4 bases, with 17 bases left between them. The germline V gene encodes CDR1 GTSNPN and CDR2 SVGIG (reference sequence). This CDR3 is CAWSLLLYSGTEAFF. For the CDR3, the DNA is TGTGCCTGGAGTCTCCTCCTTTATTCGGGCACTGAAGCTTTCTTT.

The V gene is TRBV30, the J gene TRBJ1-1; D call uncertain. Germline V CDR1 and CDR2: GTSNPN, SVGIG (reference sequence). The V end was cut by 3 bases, the J end by 3 bases, with 20 bases between. CDR3 size: 16 residues. The CDR3 loop is CAWRPLVRARDTEAFF. CDR3 nucleotide sequence: TGTGCCTGGAGACCGCTTGTGAGGGCAAGGGACACTGAAGCTTTCTTT.

The V call is TRBV7-9, the J call TRBJ2-7; TRBD2 might be the D (6 bases). V was shortened by 5 bases and J by 2 bases, with 16 bases between the two germline ends. Germline values: CDR1 SEHNR, CDR2 FQNEAQ (reference sequence). The CDR3 is made up of 15 amino acids. The CDR3 spells CASSAPSGVAYEQYV. Here the CDR3 DNA reads TGTGCCAGCAGCGCCCCCTCGGGGGTGGCCTACGAGCAGTACGTC.

The CDR3 coding sequence is TGCGCCAGCAGCTATGGACAGGGGGCACTTTACGAGCAGTACTTC. Residues: CASSYGQGALYEQYF. The genes are TRBV5-1 and TRBJ2-7; 11 nucleotides align to TRBD1. The CDR3 has 15 residues. With V trimmed by 3 bases and J by 4 bases, 6 bases remained unmatched. Germline V gene sequence: CDR1 SGHRS, CDR2 YFSETQ.

The table lists this clone with a count of one. This rearrangement joins TRBV5-1 to TRBJ2-5; 12 bases align to TRBD2. After removal of 4 bases from V and 0 bases from J, the junction contained 4 bases not matched to a gene. CDR1 is SGHRS and CDR2 is YFSETQ in the germline V gene. This CDR3 has 16 amino acids. The chain's CDR3 is CASSGGTSGYQETQYF. The CDR3 DNA sequence: TGCGCCAGCAGCGGCGGGACTAGCGGGTACCAAGAGACCCAGTACTTC. The full variable domain, rest sourced from reference TRBV5-1 and TRBJ2-5, is KAGVTQTPRYLIKTRGQQVTLSCSPISGHRSVSWYQQTPGQGLQFLFEYFSETQRNKGNFPGRFSGRQFSNSRSEMNVSTLELGDSALYLCASSGGTSGYQETQYFGPGTRLLVL.

The genes are TRBV2 and TRBJ1-5; 7 bases match TRBD1. J was trimmed by 5 bases and V by 5 bases; bases with no gene match: 6. CDR1 and CDR2 (germline): SNHLY, FYNNEI. This CDR3 spans 14 amino acids. CDR3 protein: CASSRQGMHQPQHF. Here the CDR3 DNA reads TGTGCCAGCAGTAGACAGGGAATGCATCAGCCCCAGCATTTT.

This chain links TRBV7-9 with TRBJ1-6; tentatively, D is TRBD1 (6 bases). This CDR3 region has 16 residues. Trimming took off 5 bases at V and 5 bases at J, with 16 bases between the two ends. Germline lookup yields CDR1 SEHNR and CDR2 FQNEAQ (reference sequence). As DNA, the CDR3 is TGTGCCAGCAGCCGGGGACACCCCCGTAATAATTCACCCCTCCACTTT. Residues: CASSRGHPRNNSPLHF.

V gene TRBV18 combines with J gene TRBJ1-1; 7 nucleotides agree with TRBD1. CDR1 KGHSH and CDR2 LQKENI come from the germline V gene. The V gene end was trimmed by 3 bases and the J gene end by 7 bases; junction bases not matched to a gene: 8. CDR3 size: 14 residues. CDR3 nucleotides: TGTGCCAGCTCACCTACAATGGGGGACAGTGAAGCTTTCTTT. This sequence encodes CASSPTMGDSEAFF.

The chain links TRBV15 to TRBJ2-7, with a possible D match to TRBD1 (6 bases). Germline V CDR1 and CDR2: LNHNV, YYDKDF (reference sequence). The CDR3 totals 13 residues. The V end lost 8 bases, the J end lost 3 bases, and 14 bases lay between the germline ends. CDR3 in DNA: TGTGCCACCCACACGGGACAAGGCTACGAGCAGTACTTC. Its translation is CATHTGQGYEQYF.

The chain joins TRBV29-1 to TRBJ1-2; 8 bases fit TRBD1. From germline, CDR1 is SQVTM and CDR2 ANQGSEA. The V and J ends lost 6 bases and 7 bases, in that order; junction bases with no gene match: 7. This CDR3 comprises 12 residues. In DNA, the CDR3 is TGCAGCGTCGGAGTCGGACAGGGTGGCTACACCTTC. Its protein is CSVGVGQGGYTF. Combining the CDR3 with reference TRBV29-1 and TRBJ1-2 gives the whole variable domain SAVISQKPSRDICQRGTSLTIQCQVDSQVTMMFWYRQQPGQSLTLIATANQGSEATYESGFVIDKFPISRPNLTFSTLTVSNMSPEDSSIYLCSVGVGQGGYTFGSGTRLTVV.

This clone was counted only a few times. This rearrangement joins TRBV7-5 to TRBJ1-3. TRBV7-5 is tagged as a pseudogene. This CDR3 is 16 amino acids long. CDR3 nucleotide sequence: TGTGTCAGAAGCTTACTTCGGGAGCCCTCTGGAAACACCATATATTTT. It specifies CVRSLLREPSGNTIYF.

In DNA, the CDR3 is TGTGCCAGCAGCTTGGGACTAGCGGGGGGTCACAATGAGCAGTTCTTC. It yields the protein CASSLGLAGGHNEQFF. The chain carries TRBV11-3 and TRBJ2-1; 15 bases match TRBD2. Germline loops: CDR1 SGHNT, CDR2 YENEEA. Trimming at V came to 3 bases and at J to 5 bases, leaving 2 bases not matched to a gene. CDR3 length: 16 residues. The full variable domain, with the rest looked up from reference TRBV11-3 and TRBJ2-1, is EAGVVQSPRYKIIEKKQPVAFWCNPISGHNTLYWYLQNLGQGPELLIRYENEEAVDDSQLPKDRFSAERLKGVDSTLKIQPAELGDSAVYLCASSLGLAGGHNEQFFGPGTRLTVL.

Here the CDR3 DNA reads TGTGCCAGCAGCCAACATGAAGGGACTAGCGGGGGGGCCGATCGAGAGACCCAGTACTTC. This translates into CASSQHEGTSGGADRETQYF. This chain links TRBV6-4 with TRBJ2-5, with 16 nucleotides matching TRBD2. The CDR3 is 20 residues long. With V trimmed by 6 bases and J by 4 bases, 17 bases remained unmatched. Germline values: CDR1 MRHNA, CDR2 SNTAGT.

The CDR3 region is CASSLRVADTQYF. The DNA for the CDR3 is TGTGCCAGCAGCTTGAGGGTGGCAGATACGCAGTATTTT. This chain links TRBV11-2 with TRBJ2-3; the D gene is possibly TRBD2 (5 bases). The CDR3 spans 13 residues. Germline CDR1 reads SGHAT; CDR2 reads FQNNGV. Trimming took off 3 bases at V and 4 bases at J, with 8 bases between the two ends.

V and J are TRBV5-1 and TRBJ2-7; D uncertain. The CDR3 runs to 15 residues. Per germline, CDR1 SGHRS and CDR2 YFSETQ. Trimming cost V 1 base and J 2 bases, with 13 bases left between them. The CDR3 coding sequence is TGCGCCAGCAGCTTGACGCCTCACAGTACCTACGAGCAGTACTTC. This sequence encodes CASSLTPHSTYEQYF.

This chain uses TRBV6-5 with TRBJ1-5; D ambiguous. This CDR3 contains 14 residues. CDR1 MNHEY and CDR2 SVGAGI come from the germline V gene. Trimming shortened V by 3 bases and J by 9 bases, and 15 bases separated the two germline ends. The CDR3 nucleotides are TGTGCCAGCAGTTATTTGGCCGCGTCGGGGCCCCAGCATTTT. Its translation is CASSYLAASGPQHF.

This clone was seen a handful of times. V gene TRBV7-2 combines with J gene TRBJ2-7; D possibly corresponds to TRBD1 (6 bases). V lost 3 bases, J lost 3 bases, and 12 bases lay in between. The V gene's germline CDR1 is SGHTA and CDR2 FQGNSA. CDR3 length: 14 amino acids. CDR3 DNA sequence: TGTGCCAGCAGCTTGCGCCAGGGGAGCTACGAGCAGTACTTC. It encodes CASSLRQGSYEQYF. The entire variable domain, with the rest obtained from reference TRBV7-2 and TRBJ2-7, is as follows: GAGVSQSPSNKVTEKGKDVELRCDPISGHTALYWYRQSLGQGLEFLIYFQGNSAPDKSGLPSDRFSAERTGGSVSTLTIQRTQQEDSAVYLCASSLRQGSYEQYFGPGTRLTVT.

V gene TRBV16 combines with J gene TRBJ1-4; perhaps TRBD1 as D (5 bases). Germline lookup yields CDR1 KGHSY and CDR2 FQNENV. The CDR3 consists of 15 residues. Trimming left V 6 bases short and J 0 bases short, with 11 bases between. CDR3: CASRDSEATNEKLFF. DNA of the CDR3: TGTGCCAGCAGAGACAGCGAAGCAACTAATGAAAAACTGTTTTTT. The full variable domain, with the rest looked up from reference TRBV16 and TRBJ1-4, is GEEVAQTPKHLVRGEGQKAKLYCAPIKGHSYVFWYQQVLKNEFKFLISFQNENVFDETGMPKERFSAKCLPNSPCSLEIQATKLEDSAVYFCASRDSEATNEKLFFGSGTQLSVL.

The J gene is TRBJ2-3, the V gene TRBV10-3; tentatively, D is TRBD2 (6 bases). The ends were cut back, 6 bases at V and 2 bases at J, with 18 bases in the middle. This CDR3 is 16 amino acids long. Germline V CDR1 and CDR2: ENHRY, SYGVKD. The CDR3 loop is CAIRPLEGFFTDTQYF. CDR3 sequence (DNA): TGTGCCATCAGGCCGTTGGAGGGATTCTTCACAGATACGCAGTATTTT.

The chain has TRBV6-1 and TRBJ2-1; 8 nucleotides align to TRBD1. V shed 1 base and J 6 bases; nucleotides not matched to a gene: 5. The CDR3 is 15 amino acids. Germline V gene data show CDR1 as MNHNS and CDR2 as SASEGT. CDR3 nucleotide sequence: TGTGCCAGCAGTGAAGTGGCAGGGGGCGGCAATGAGCAGTTCTTC. Protein product: CASSEVAGGGNEQFF.

This chain links TRBV6-5 with TRBJ1-4, with 8 bases lining up with TRBD1. Germline CDR1 and CDR2: MNHEY and SVGAGI. This CDR3 has 14 amino acids. The V segment lost 4 bases and the J segment 8 bases; nucleotides outside the gene matches: 6. CDR3 loop: CASSLYRGSEKLFF. The CDR3 coding sequence is TGTGCCAGCAGTTTATACAGGGGGTCCGAAAAACTGTTTTTT.

V gene TRBV7-9 combines with J gene TRBJ2-2; a possible D gene is TRBD1 (5 bases). CDR1 is SEHNR and CDR2 is FQNEAQ in the germline V gene (reference sequence). This CDR3 contains 15 residues. V was clipped by 5 bases and J by 3 bases, with 13 bases between them. The CDR3 bases are TGTGCCAGCAGCCCCTTAATGGGGCACACCGGGGAGCTGTTTTTT. Protein sequence: CASSPLMGHTGELFF.

The V and J genes are TRBV28 and TRBJ2-7; 11 bases map to TRBD2. Losses at the gene ends were 1 base for V and 2 bases for J; bases not matched to a gene: 1. Germline V gives CDR1 MDHEN, CDR2 SYDVKM. CDR3 size: 15 residues. The CDR3 spells CASSLLTSGAYEQYF. The DNA of the CDR3 is TGTGCCAGCAGTTTATTGACTAGCGGGGCCTACGAGCAGTACTTC. The variable domain in full, completed from reference TRBV28 and TRBJ2-7, reads DVKVTQSSRYLVKRTGEKVFLECVQDMDHENMFWYRQDPGLGLRLIYFSYDVKMKEKGDIPEGYSVSREKKERFSLILESASTNQTSMYLCASSLLTSGAYEQYFGPGTRLTVT.